Following are 13 T cell receptor beta chains from one sample sequenced in a study of T cell responses to AZD1222 COVID-19 vaccine. Sequencing used immunoSEQ multiplex PCR; TCRdb keeps in-frame clones, though not all of them. The repertoire holds about 130,000 clones, with over 75% as singletons. The source was peripheral blood, collected on day 0 of AZD1222 vaccination. These TCRs come from an adult in good health.

This clone has a handful of counts. This sequence joins TRBV3-1 (or the pseudogene TRBV3-2) and TRBJ2-7, with 13 bases aligning to TRBD2. Germline V CDR1 and CDR2: LGHDT, YNNKEL (reference sequence). V was pared by 0 bases and J by 2 bases, with 1 base of the junction left unmatched. The CDR3 has 16 residues. CDR3 sequence reads: CASSQDTSGRAYEQYF. Written as DNA, the CDR3 is TGTGCCAGCAGCCAAGATACTAGCGGGAGGGCCTACGAGCAGTACTTC.

This chain joins TRBV19 and TRBJ2-7, with D maybe TRBD1 (7 bases). Germline-derived CDR1 and CDR2 are LNHDA and SQIVND (reference sequence). The CDR3 loop spans 14 amino acids. V was trimmed by 10 bases and J by 0 bases, leaving 16 bases between them. CDR3 in DNA: TGTGCCACCCGCGCGGGGACAGCCTCCTACGAGCAGTACTTC. It encodes CATRAGTASYEQYF.

The chain links TRBV6-5 to TRBJ2-3; D is perhaps TRBD1 (7 bases). The CDR3 consists of 14 residues. In germline, CDR1 is MNHEY, CDR2 SVGAGI. Trimming pared 3 bases from V and 8 bases from J, leaving 15 bases between. CDR3 nucleotide sequence: TGTGCCAGCAGTTATCCCGCGCAGGGGGGTACGCAGTATTTT. Protein sequence: CASSYPAQGGTQYF.

About this clone: In the same sample, other DNA sequences code for this CDR3. V is TRBV20-1 and J is TRBJ2-5; D possibly corresponds to TRBD1 (6 bases). The germline V gene has CDR1 DFQATT and CDR2 SNEGSKA (reference sequence). The CDR3 contains 11 residues. Trimming removed 5 bases from V and 5 bases from J, with 9 bases in between. The CDR3 loop is CSAGTGETQYF. As DNA, the CDR3 is TGCAGTGCTGGCACAGGGGAGACCCAGTACTTC.

The CDR3 bases are TGTGCCAGCACCCGACAGGGCTTTGCGGGCACTGAAGCTTTCTTT. Its translation: CASTRQGFAGTEAFF. The rearrangement links TRBV28 to TRBJ1-1, with TRBD1 matching over 7 bases. V shed 7 bases, J shed 4 bases, and the junction held 12 bases outside the gene matches. This CDR3 is 15 amino acids long. CDR1 MDHEN and CDR2 SYDVKM come from the germline V gene.

The chain couples TRBV6-5 to TRBJ1-2; 7 nucleotides match TRBD1. V gave up 5 bases and J gave up 6 bases; unmatched junction bases: 12. Germline CDR1 and CDR2: MNHEY and SVGAGI. This CDR3 comprises 15 residues. CDR3: CASSNTGTALDGYTF. The CDR3 DNA follows: TGTGCCAGCAGTAACACCGGGACAGCTCTCGATGGCTACACCTTC.

The chain employs TRBV29-1 and TRBJ1-1; D is undetermined. Trimming shortened V by 5 bases and J by 3 bases, and 10 bases separated the two germline ends. The CDR3 runs to 12 residues. The germline V gene encodes CDR1 SQVTM and CDR2 ANQGSEA. Written as DNA, the CDR3 is TGCAGCGTTATACGTGGAGACACTGAAGCTTTCTTT. It yields the protein CSVIRGDTEAFF.

This chain connects TRBV6-5 to TRBJ2-7; D is possibly TRBD1 or TRBD2 (7 bases each). Between the trimmed V and J ends, which lost 4 bases and 6 bases, there was a span of 19 bases. The CDR3 loop spans 15 amino acids. Germline V gene lookup returns CDR1 MNHEY and CDR2 SVGAGI. The CDR3 DNA is TGTGCCAGCAGTTTCCTCAGGGGGGGTACGGGCGAGCAGTACTTC. Protein product: CASSFLRGGTGEQYF.

The V and J genes are TRBV29-1 and TRBJ2-6; D not resolved. CDR1 and CDR2 from the germline V gene are SQVTM and ANQGSEA. Trimming took 3 bases from V and 2 from J, leaving 5 bases between them. The CDR3 is 13 residues long. The CDR3 region has the DNA TGCAGCGTTGATTGGGCTGGGGCCAACGTCCTGACTTTC. Translating it yields CSVDWAGANVLTF.

This chain connects TRBV3-1 (or the pseudogene TRBV3-2) to TRBJ1-3; D ambiguous. Germline loops: CDR1 LGHDT, CDR2 YNNKEL (reference sequence). V was trimmed by 0 bases and J by 4 bases, leaving 7 bases between them. This CDR3 is 14 amino acids long. The CDR3 region has the DNA TGTGCCAGCAGCCAAGATACCCAGGGAAACACCATATATTTT. Amino acids: CASSQDTQGNTIYF.

This clone was detected a few times. This chain joins TRBV3-1 (or the pseudogene TRBV3-2) and TRBJ2-7, with 8 bases matching TRBD2. V was clipped by 7 bases and J by 6 bases; unmatched bases: 5. This CDR3 has 12 residues. In germline, CDR1 is LGHDT, CDR2 YNNKEL (reference sequence). As DNA, the CDR3 is TGTGCCAGCACCGGACTAGCCGGCGAGCAGTACTTC. It specifies CASTGLAGEQYF.

This sequence joins TRBV10-2 and TRBJ1-5; TRBD1 is a possible D gene (6 bases). The CDR3 totals 13 residues. V was clipped by 5 bases and J by 6 bases, with 11 bases between them. CDR1 and CDR2 (germline): WSHSY, SAAADI. CDR3 DNA: TGCGCCAGCAGTTCACAGGGTGCTCAGCCCCAGCATTTT. It translates to CASSSQGAQPQHF.

V is TRBV20-1 and J is TRBJ2-4; 10 bases agree with TRBD1. This CDR3 is built from 11 residues. The V gene's germline CDR1 is DFQATT and CDR2 SNEGSKA (reference sequence). V was clipped by 8 bases and J by 7 bases; unmatched bases: 2. The CDR3 bases are TGCAGTACGACAGGGGGCAACATTCAGTACTTC. Amino acids: CSTTGGNIQYF.